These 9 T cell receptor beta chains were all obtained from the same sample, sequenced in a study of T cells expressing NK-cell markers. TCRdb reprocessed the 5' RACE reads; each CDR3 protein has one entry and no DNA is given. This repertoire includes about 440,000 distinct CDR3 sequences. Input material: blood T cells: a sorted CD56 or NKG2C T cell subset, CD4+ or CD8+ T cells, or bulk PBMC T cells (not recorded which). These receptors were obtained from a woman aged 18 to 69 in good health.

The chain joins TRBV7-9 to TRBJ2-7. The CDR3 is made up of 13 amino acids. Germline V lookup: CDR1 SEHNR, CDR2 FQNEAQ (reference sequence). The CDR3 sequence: CASSFVVGYEQYF.

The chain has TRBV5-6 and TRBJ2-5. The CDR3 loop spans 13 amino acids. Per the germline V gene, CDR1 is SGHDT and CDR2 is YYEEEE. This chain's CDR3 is CATHMGTQETQYF.

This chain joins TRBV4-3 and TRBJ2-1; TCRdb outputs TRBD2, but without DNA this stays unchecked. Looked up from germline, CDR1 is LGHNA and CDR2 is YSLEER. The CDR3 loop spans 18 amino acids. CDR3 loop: CASSPSRDARAHYNEQFF.

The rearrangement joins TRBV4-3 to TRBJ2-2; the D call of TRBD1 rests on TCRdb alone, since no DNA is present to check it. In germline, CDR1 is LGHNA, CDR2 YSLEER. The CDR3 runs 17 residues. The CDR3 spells CASSQLWGGKNTGELFF.

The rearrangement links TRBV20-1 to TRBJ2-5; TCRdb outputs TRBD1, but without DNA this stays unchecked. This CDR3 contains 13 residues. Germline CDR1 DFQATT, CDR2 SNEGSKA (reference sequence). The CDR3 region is CSASATGGETQYF.

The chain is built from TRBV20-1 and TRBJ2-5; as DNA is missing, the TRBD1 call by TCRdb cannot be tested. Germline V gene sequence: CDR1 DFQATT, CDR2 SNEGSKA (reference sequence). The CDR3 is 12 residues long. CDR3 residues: CSARDPGGSQYF.

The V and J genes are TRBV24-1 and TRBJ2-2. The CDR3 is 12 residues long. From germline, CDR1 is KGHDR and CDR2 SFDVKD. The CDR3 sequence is CATGRNTGELFF.

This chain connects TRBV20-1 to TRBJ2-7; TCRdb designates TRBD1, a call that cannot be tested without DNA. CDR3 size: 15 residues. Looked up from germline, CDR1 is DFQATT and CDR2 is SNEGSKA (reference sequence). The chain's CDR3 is CSAPTGTKISYEQYF.

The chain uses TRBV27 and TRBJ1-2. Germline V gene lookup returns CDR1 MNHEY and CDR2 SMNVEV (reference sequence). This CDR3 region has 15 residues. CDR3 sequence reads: CASSLNLGLEYGYTF.